This T cell receptor (beta chain) originates from a study of regulatory T cells in long-lasting Graves disease listed by TCRdb under 2021. Notes on the research overall: Newly diagnosed Graves' disease patients had taken antithyroid drugs for less than 3 months. Peripheral blood TCR sequencing and RNA sequencing compared persistent Graves' disease patients with newly diagnosed Graves' disease patients. The study was registered as a clinical trial and conducted in China. A total of approximately 35 samples were covered by TCR sequencing, comprising about 13 persistent and around 20 newly diagnosed Graves' disease patients.

What the research found in general, with its limitations: Sequencing and analysis were limited to the TCR beta chain. Peripheral blood alone was examined, since thyroid tissue, which constituted the primary lesion, could not be accessed. The authors acknowledged the small sample size as a limitation that may reduce accuracy. Lower TCR Shannon entropy and fewer highly expanded clones were observed in persistent Graves' disease patients than in newly diagnosed patients, which suggested clonal expansion. Persistent disease showed preferential use of TRBV28, TRBJ1-2 and TRBJ2-5, whereas newly diagnosed disease favored TRBV20-1 and TRBJ2-1. Persistent patients shared more public clonotypes among themselves (around 3,000) than newly diagnosed patients did (nearly 1,000).

This clonotype was recorded many times. Its cognate antigen has yet to be identified. Base qualities are not provided; no much larger clone lies one nucleotide away. The time point label, read with the paper, signifies: newly diagnosed GD, antithyroid drugs for less than 3 months. For both TCR sequencing and RNA sequencing, RNA was extracted from PBMCs in TRIzol. The diagnosis of Graves' disease was made according to American Thyroid Association guidelines. Recruitment of patients was carried out at an endocrinology department in Xi'an, China. From each patient, roughly 9 milliliters of peripheral blood was collected into an EDTA anticoagulant tube. Ficoll Paque Plus density gradient separation was used to isolate PBMCs, and no additional T cell sorting was done. An Agilent 2100 Bioanalyzer and agarose gel were used to check RNA quality, and a NanoDrop 2000 was used to measure RNA concentration. V drops 5 bases and J drops 0 bases, leaving 14 bases in between. CDR1 and CDR2 (SGHVS, FNYEAQ) derive from the germline V gene. The CDR3, from cysteine to phenylalanine, totals 16 residues. CDR3 DNA is the only sequence kept; it has 48 bases, read in frame from the first base.

Libraries were constructed by multiplex PCR. Sequencing instrument: Illumina HiSeq 4000. To build TCR beta libraries, CDR3 regions were amplified by Arm-PCR using iRepertoire HTBI primers. Before sequencing, the PCR products underwent gel purification. The original methods were these. Across samples, 60 to 75 TRBV and 14 TRBJ segments were identified and used for gene usage analysis of CDR3 amino acid clonotypes. COPE and FqMerger were used to merge filtered high-quality paired reads into contigs. Contigs were aligned with BLAST to IMGT TRBV, TRBD and TRBJ reference genes, and CDR3 was defined per IMGT. Highly expanded clones were defined as clonotypes with a frequency above 0.1%. Shannon entropy was used to measure repertoire diversity, and the Gini coefficient was used to measure V-J evenness. Public clonotypes were defined as clonotypes shared by more than one individual. TCRdb reprocessing: public reads trimmed at Q25 with fastp, clones called with MiXCR, in-frame beta chains kept. Each entry merges the rows of one CDR3 protein and shows their most common DNA and genes. What appears here as the V and J calls and clone size reflects TCRdb's work, not the paper's. The sample profile shows roughly 610,000 distinct CDR3 sequences; around 16% of them were found once. The ten largest clones capture approximately 12% of the sample.

These data also formed part of another study, on T cells in Graves' hyperthyroidism and ophthalmopathy. The second source states: Stable Graves' hyperthyroidism was defined as the absence of progression to ophthalmopathy over 18 months of follow-up. Hyperthyroidism patients were aged 18 to 65 years and newly diagnosed, with disease duration of less than 2 months. Any patient with an uncontrolled infection, another autoimmune disease, pregnancy or lactation was excluded. Clinical symptoms, serum thyroxine and TRAb, thyroid ultrasound, and orbital computed tomography formed the basis for the diagnoses. The TCR CDR3 was subjected to a first round of RT-PCR using the HTBI primer set and the Qiagen OneStep RT-PCR kit. Most expanded thyroid clonotypes (frequency above 0.001) were also detected in blood, a finding suggesting that blood repertoires may reflect thyroid immune responses. In cross-validation, a model built on a 13 V-J signature told ophthalmopathy apart from stable hyperthyroidism with under 90% sensitivity and roughly 83% specificity, and in testing the same model reached 80%/75%. During validation, the model predicted progression to ophthalmopathy a median of about 6.5 months ahead of onset, with around 70% sensitivity and about 72% specificity. A discovery cohort of about 96 patients, roughly 40 with Graves' ophthalmopathy and about 60 with stable Graves' hyperthyroidism, was used to find distinguishing TCR V-J signatures. Prospective prediction of ophthalmopathy was tested in an independent validation cohort consisting of roughly 20 hyperthyroidism patients and approximately 16 patients who later progressed to ophthalmopathy. The 75 to 100 discovery patients were divided at random into training and test sets in a 7:3 ratio. In addition, the study compared T-cell repertoires in thyroid tissue and in blood from five or six Graves' hyperthyroidism patients. Following sampling, methimazole starting at 30 mg daily was given to hyperthyroidism patients, and high-dose intravenous methylprednisolone was given to ophthalmopathy patients. Libraries were constructed in a second round of multiplex PCR, after which size selection and purification were carried out. Sequencing of the libraries was done on an Illumina HiSeq2000 using paired-end 100 bp reads. SOAPnuke was used to process the raw data, throwing out any read that contained adapters or uncalled bases, had a mean Phred below 15, or lacked an exact constant-primer or identifier match. High-quality paired reads were merged using COPE v1.2.5, and each unique nucleotide sequence was defined as a clonotype. Clonotypes were aligned to IMGT TRBV, TRBD and TRBJ reference segments using MiTCR v1.1. Only V-J combinations with frequency above 0.0001, covering 99% to 99.2% of repertoires, were analysed. A TCS score was defined as the ratio between F50 (clonal expansion) and ExV (chaos), using BLOSUM62-based TCRdist between CDR3 peptides within each V-J. Welch's t-statistics and random forest reduced roughly 500 V-J features to about 12, which were used in a naive Bayes classifier (R e1071). No statistical method was used to fix the sample size in advance, and group allocation was not hidden from the investigators. TCR Vbeta CDR3 sequencing of roughly 140 peripheral blood samples (under 45 ophthalmopathy, about 74 hyperthyroidism and about 17 progressor patients) is reported in the paper.

The chain is made from TRBV7-6 and TRBJ2-1, and TRBD2 may be the D gene, going by 6 matching bases. This TCR was recovered from a young man with Graves disease. Donor details come from another sample of the same person, matched by shared clones. The specimen was peripheral blood mononuclear cells (PBMCs), collected at new diagnosis, from a patient treated with antithyroid drugs. For the CDR3, the sequence is CASSPLGGSSYNEQFF. The nucleotide sequence reads TGTGCCAGCAGCCCTCTGGGGGGAAGCTCCTACAATGAGCAGTTCTTC.